This T cell receptor beta chain was sequenced during a study of blood T cell repertoires in COVID-19. Germline V CDR1 and CDR2: MNHNS, SASEGT. CDR3 length equals 17 residues. Trimming took off 3 bases at V and 6 bases at J, with 22 bases between the two ends. This table comes from immunoSEQ multiplex PCR, and its TCRdb copy is limited to in-frame clones, with some not included. The sample includes approximately 210,000 clones, around four fifths seen only once; the top ten take around 0.93%. The sequenced sample was peripheral blood. This sequence originates from a man in his 60s with COVID-19, enrolled during active disease. The V call is TRBV6-1, the J call TRBJ2-3; tentative D call: TRBD2 (5 bases). This chain's CDR3 is CASSDQPIIGGGDTQYF. For the CDR3, the DNA is TGTGCCAGCAGTGACCAACCCATAATAGGCGGCGGGGATACGCAGTATTTT.